Following are 22 T cell receptor beta chains from one sample sequenced in a study of identical twins. Each CDR3 protein gets one entry after TCRdb re-called the 5' RACE reads with MiXCR. This table holds roughly 500,000 distinct CDR3 sequences, roughly a fifth found once. A further study also used this sample, focusing on T cells expressing NK-cell markers.

The sample consisted of CD4+ T cells sorted from blood. All receptors come from a woman aged 18-30 years in good health.

In this sample, this clonotype turned up a few times. The V call is TRBV6-1, the J call TRBJ2-1, with D possibly TRBD2 on 6 matching bases. Trimming removed 7 bases at V and 6 bases at J, with 16 bases between. Germline values: CDR1 MNHNS, CDR2 SASEGT. This CDR3 has 14 amino acids. Here the CDR3 reads CASTPPGGINEQFF. DNA of the CDR3: TGTGCCAGCACCCCCCCCGGGGGAATCAATGAGCAGTTCTTC.

CDR3 protein: CASSPPAGFETQYF. The CDR3 nucleotides read TGTGCCAGCAGCCCCCCAGCGGGGTTTGAGACCCAGTACTTC. The chain links TRBV3-1 to TRBJ2-5, with 7 nucleotides matching TRBD2. Losses at the gene ends were 4 bases for V and 5 bases for J; bases not matched to a gene: 7. The V gene's germline CDR1 is LGHDT and CDR2 YNNKEL (reference sequence). The CDR3 is made up of 14 amino acids.

This clonotype was found a few times. The chain has TRBV24-1 and TRBJ2-5, with TRBD2 matching 12 bases. J was trimmed by 3 bases and V by 5 bases; bases with no gene match: 0. The CDR3 has 14 amino acids. Germline V CDR1 and CDR2: KGHDR, SFDVKD. The CDR3 loop reads CATSGTSGKETQYF. The CDR3 DNA reads TGTGCCACCAGTGGGACTAGCGGGAAAGAGACCCAGTACTTC.

The chain combines TRBV5-4 with TRBJ2-7; 9 bases fit TRBD1. The ends lost 4 bases at V and 3 bases at J; junction bases unmatched: 8. This CDR3 has 15 residues. The V gene's germline CDR1 is SGHNT and CDR2 YYREEE (reference sequence). DNA of the CDR3: TGTGCCAGCAGCCCCGCCGGGACAGGGTTCTACGAGCAGTACTTC. Its protein product is CASSPAGTGFYEQYF.

This clonotype was detected only a few times. The J gene is TRBJ2-1, the V gene TRBV5-1; D call uncertain. The CDR3 contains 15 residues. The V and J ends lost 4 bases and 7 bases respectively, with 18 bases between them. Germline V gives CDR1 SGHRS, CDR2 YFSETQ. The CDR3 protein is CASSPLGPLVNEQFF. CDR3 nucleotide sequence: TGCGCCAGCAGCCCTCTGGGCCCTTTAGTGAATGAGCAGTTCTTC.

This clonotype was picked up many times. This chain uses TRBV5-1 with TRBJ2-5, with a possible D match to TRBD2 (6 bases). The CDR3 is 13 residues long. The ends were cut back, 4 bases at V and 3 bases at J, with 10 bases in the middle. Germline assignment: CDR1 SGHRS and CDR2 YFSETQ. Written as DNA, the CDR3 is TGCGCCAGCAGCGGGGGGACGAAAGAGACCCAGTACTTC. This encodes CASSGGTKETQYF.

This clonotype was picked up a small number of times. The chain couples TRBV12-3 or TRBV12-4 to TRBJ1-1, with 10 bases identical to TRBD1. The CDR3 spans 15 residues. Trimming removed 0 bases from V and 6 bases from J; junction bases left unmatched: 4. The CDR3 spells CASSLAAGQGAEAFF. DNA of the CDR3: TGTGCCAGCAGTTTAGCCGCAGGACAGGGGGCTGAAGCTTTCTTT.

This clonotype occurred many times. V is TRBV29-1 and J is TRBJ2-1; D uncertain. Germline CDR1 SQVTM, CDR2 ANQGSEA. The CDR3 runs to 15 residues. Between the trimmed V and J ends, which lost 1 base and 8 bases, there was a span of 18 bases. The DNA of the CDR3 is TGCAGCGTTGAAGGGGCGGCCCAGCGCAGTCATGAGCAGTTCTTC. Protein product: CSVEGAAQRSHEQFF.

This CDR3 is CASTQGATGELFF. CDR3 nucleotides: TGTGCCAGCACCCAGGGGGCTACCGGGGAGCTGTTTTTT. V gene TRBV6-1 combines with J gene TRBJ2-2; 8 bases match TRBD1. Germline V gives CDR1 MNHNS, CDR2 SASEGT. V shed 7 bases and J 5 bases; nucleotides not matched to a gene: 3. This CDR3 contains 13 residues.

The chain links TRBV20-1 to TRBJ2-1; D remains unclear. Germline V gene sequence: CDR1 DFQATT, CDR2 SNEGSKA (reference sequence). The V and J ends lost 0 bases and 14 bases respectively, with 11 bases between them. This CDR3 region has 11 residues. The DNA for the CDR3 is TGCAGTGCTAGAGACGACCGCGGAAAGTTCTTC. This gives the protein CSARDDRGKFF.

This sequence joins TRBV9 and TRBJ2-2; D gene unclear. V was shortened by 0 bases and J by 5 bases, with 14 bases between the two germline ends. The V gene's germline CDR1 is SGDLS and CDR2 YYNGEE. CDR3 length: 16 residues. CDR3 coding DNA: TGTGCCAGCAGCGTAGCCGGTGCCAGCCAGACCGGGGAGCTGTTTTTT. Its translation is CASSVAGASQTGELFF.

The V gene is TRBV20-1, the J gene TRBJ2-1, with 7 positions matching TRBD2. The CDR3 covers 12 residues. In germline, CDR1 is DFQATT, CDR2 SNEGSKA (reference sequence). CDR3 region: CRPGGSPHEQFF. CDR3 nucleotides: TGCAGGCCGGGGGGTAGCCCCCATGAGCAGTTCTTC.

The rearrangement links TRBV25-1 to TRBJ2-7, with 9 bases fitting TRBD1. Per the germline V gene, CDR1 is MGHDK and CDR2 is SYGVNS. Losses at the gene ends were 3 bases for V and 3 bases for J; bases not matched to a gene: 9. This CDR3 is built from 16 residues. In DNA, the CDR3 is TGTGCCAGCAGTGACCCTCGGGACAGGGCCCTCTACGAGCAGTACTTC. Translated: CASSDPRDRALYEQYF.

This clonotype was found a few times. The rearrangement uses TRBV20-1 and TRBJ2-1, with D hard to call. V lost 3 bases and J lost 6, with 9 bases in between. Germline loops: CDR1 DFQATT, CDR2 SNEGSKA (reference sequence). The CDR3 consists of 12 residues. CDR3: CSASIPANEQFF. The CDR3 bases are TGCAGTGCTAGTATTCCGGCCAATGAGCAGTTCTTC.

The sample holds many counts of this clonotype. The chain combines TRBV11-2 with TRBJ2-5; no clear D gene. The CDR3 has 13 residues. The V end was cut by 6 bases, the J end by 1 base, with 9 bases between. Germline V gene sequence: CDR1 SGHAT, CDR2 FQNNGV. The CDR3 coding sequence is TGTGCCAGCAGTTCCGGGCCCCAAGAGACCCAGTACTTC. This sequence encodes CASSSGPQETQYF.

The chain combines TRBV7-2 with TRBJ2-7; D perhaps matches TRBD2 (5 bases). This CDR3 contains 16 residues. The V end was cut by 1 base, the J end by 0 bases, with 13 bases between. The germline V gene has CDR1 SGHTA and CDR2 FQGNSA. CDR3 amino acids: CASSLVAKDSSYEQYF. The CDR3 nucleotides are TGTGCCAGCAGCTTAGTCGCCAAGGACTCCTCCTACGAGCAGTACTTC. Filled out from reference TRBV7-2 and TRBJ2-7, the complete variable domain reads GAGVSQSPSNKVTEKGKDVELRCDPISGHTALYWYRQSLGQGLEFLIYFQGNSAPDKSGLPSDRFSAERTGGSVSTLTIQRTQQEDSAVYLCASSLVAKDSSYEQYFGPGTRLTVT.

J is TRBJ2-7 and V is TRBV3-1; no clear D. The CDR3 is 12 residues long. Germline CDR1 LGHDT, CDR2 YNNKEL (reference sequence). V lost 5 bases and J lost 4, with 9 bases in between. The CDR3 sequence: CASSRDWYEQYF. The DNA of the CDR3 is TGTGCCAGCAGCAGAGACTGGTACGAGCAGTACTTC.

This clonotype was seen a few times. The chain joins TRBV5-6 to TRBJ1-2; D is unclear. Trimming left V 3 bases short and J 10 bases short, with 13 bases between. CDR1 is SGHDT and CDR2 is YYEEEE in the germline V gene. The CDR3 length is 12 residues. DNA for the CDR3: TGTGCCAGCAGCTGGGCAGTCTCTGACTACACCTTC. Its translation is CASSWAVSDYTF.

The chain couples TRBV5-5 to TRBJ2-7; 9 bases align to TRBD1. The CDR3 is 15 residues long. CDR1 and CDR2 (germline): SGHKS, YYEKEE (reference sequence). V shed 6 bases and J 5 bases; nucleotides not matched to a gene: 12. The CDR3 coding sequence is TGTGCCAGCACATACTCGGGACAGGGATGGGACGAGCAGTACTTC. Its protein product is CASTYSGQGWDEQYF.

This clonotype was seen a handful of times. The V call is TRBV20-1, the J call TRBJ2-5; D unresolved. The CDR3 covers 13 residues. Germline V gives CDR1 DFQATT, CDR2 SNEGSKA (reference sequence). The V end was cut by 0 bases, the J end by 4 bases, with 9 bases between. The CDR3 is CSARDDYRETQYF. The CDR3 DNA is TGCAGTGCTAGAGACGATTATCGAGAGACCCAGTACTTC.

V usage is TRBV19 and J usage is TRBJ2-6; 10 positions agree with TRBD2. V lost 1 base, J lost 1 base, and 1 base stayed unmatched. The CDR3 sequence is 17 residues long. Germline assignment: CDR1 LNHDA and CDR2 SQIVND (reference sequence). The CDR3: CASSIGSGRSGANVLTF. Here the CDR3 DNA reads TGTGCCAGTAGTATAGGTAGCGGGAGGTCTGGGGCCAACGTCCTGACTTTC.

This clonotype was counted only a few times. The chain couples TRBV6-5 to TRBJ2-7; 7 bases fit TRBD2. Germline-derived CDR1 and CDR2 are MNHEY and SVGAGI. This CDR3 has 14 residues. J was trimmed by 7 bases and V by 2 bases; bases with no gene match: 8. The chain's CDR3 is CASSYTGRGGEQYF. Written as DNA, the CDR3 is TGTGCCAGCAGTTACACAGGACGGGGAGGGGAGCAGTACTTC.